This T cell receptor beta chain derives from a study of cytomegalovirus exposure and HLA in healthy donors (dated 2017 in TCRdb). A note on the overall study: According to an earlier analysis of 550 to 750 of the donors, some 180 million T cells yielded some 110 million unique TCR beta sequences and about 300 Gb of sequence data. Among about 370 genotyped donors of the cohort, an average of around 240,000 unique TCR beta nucleotide sequences was sequenced per donor, of which roughly 17% were non-productive. Typing coverage varied by locus: roughly 629-640 donors for A, B, C, DRB1 and DQB1; about 520 for DQA1; about 600 for DPA1; around 490 for DPB1. Rather than using new phenotypic data, the later analysis identified candidate immune exposures from TCR beta sequences and from how often those sequences occurred across donors. Because of strong linkage in the cohort, roughly five DR-DQ haplotypes were treated as single units for association and clustering. The study combined high-throughput TCR immunosequencing, statistical association of individual TCRs with disease status, and machine learning to predict cytomegalovirus infection status. In a later analysis, previously published TCR beta repertoires from 550 to 700 donors were re-analyzed and high-resolution HLA genotyping was added so that TCR occurrence patterns could be studied. HLA typing included class I and class II loci at four-digit resolution. Genome-wide SNP genotypes for about three fifths of the roughly 670 donors were used in a later genetic analysis, which treated that subset as a discovery cohort. The aim of the study was to test whether cataloging public T cell receptors could identify signatures of past pathogen exposure. Besides the first cohort of 666 subjects, a separate validation cohort made up of over 95 different subjects was used. All discovery cohort repertoires had been generated using a single sequencing platform. The study used immunosequencing to profile the T cell repertoires of approximately 650 subjects and linked those repertoires to cytomegalovirus serostatus. An earlier analysis of roughly 600 of the donors used high-throughput TCR beta sequencing to judge whether each TCR beta V gene segment behaved as functional or pseudogenic. Of the roughly 400 genotyped donors, about 84% fell in the genetic ancestry cluster associated with self-reported Caucasian donors. An early release covering some 640 HLA-typed donors comprised approximately 300 gigabases of sequencing data and around 86 million unique TCR sequences. Donor age, sex, ethnicity and CMV serostatus were compiled together with the repertoire data. Findings and caveats that apply to the study as a whole: While some public TCRs were present in many individuals, most TCR sequences turned up only very rarely across donors. According to a later genetic analysis, donors in an Asian-associated ancestry cluster had fewer N-insertions in productive TCRs than the approximately 700-donor mean. A later analysis associated 17,000 or so TCR beta sequences with specific HLA alleles at a false discovery rate of 0.05. In a later analysis, several top co-occurrence clusters were reported to appear linked to parvovirus B19, influenza, CMV and Epstein-Barr virus. In a later analysis, HLA-associated TCR beta chains showed more clonal expansion and lower generation probabilities than non-associated chains that were equally common. Some 16 rarely observed V segments, including chromosome 9 orphons, were excluded from the earlier analysis of almost 600 of the donors because counts were too low. V-gene and J-gene trimming of TCR beta chains was associated with a missense DCLRE1C variant in a later genetic analysis, and the association was replicated in an independent cohort. Because the 87-base-pair reads could not distinguish some IMGT-functional V segments, including TRBV6-2 and TRBV6-3, those segments were excluded. Immune exposure information for the cohort was limited to CMV serostatus. A further reported finding was that TCR beta sequences accurately predicted the HLA-A and HLA-B alleles for most subjects in the first cohort. A later analysis found that most CMV-associated TCR beta chains appeared HLA-restricted, with HLA associations seemingly driven largely by CMV exposure. In both the original and validation cohorts, the classifier was reported to diagnose cytomegalovirus status with high specificity and sensitivity. Because HLA typing was missing for some donors at each locus, association tests included only the typed subset. Three of the identified cytomegalovirus-associated TCR beta chains were confirmed in vitro to be specific for cytomegalovirus antigens. Assigning TCR associations to individual alleles was difficult when HLA alleles, especially DR and DQ, strongly co-occurred. A cluster of highly shared sequence variants was judged likely to be a technical artifact of the sequencing pipeline. In a later analysis, TCR association rates were found to vary across HLA loci, with the most associated TCRs seen for DRB1 alleles and the fewest for HLA-C alleles. In the study, around 150 TCR beta chains were listed as associated with cytomegalovirus. In an earlier analysis of some 550 of the donors, most TCR beta V segments were observed in productive rearrangements about 87% or about 30% of the time, broadly matching IMGT annotations. Linkage disequilibrium might explain the correlated functional status among segregating V segments, but an unknown experimental factor could not be ruled out. The authors suggested that the approach could potentially be generalized to other disease states and immunological phenotypes. Roughly uniform sequencing depth across donors was assumed in presence/absence analyses, although this assumption may not hold. Only TCR beta chains were sequenced in this cohort, and the absence of alpha or paired-chain data limited detectable features.

CDR1 SGHDT and CDR2 YYEEEE are derived from the germline V gene. The CDR3 covers 14 residues, taking in both the cysteine and the phenylalanine. Only the CDR3 part of the read is kept: 42 bases, read in frame from the first base. V is clipped by 0 bases and J by 2 bases, and the sequence between their germline boundaries is 7 bases long. Receptor amplification or capture employed the immunoSEQ multiplex PCR assay. The multiplex PCR relied on a mix of 60 forward primers for TCR Vbeta segments and 13 reverse primers for TCR Jbeta segments. The CDR3 region of rearranged TCR beta genes was amplified from genomic DNA with a multiplex PCR assay. On the Illumina HiSeq System, the amplified TCR beta libraries were sequenced as 87-base-pair reads. In the source study's methods: Across the 700 or so repertoires, a later analysis counted approximately 83 million unique TCR beta chains, roughly 11 million of which were shared by at least two donors. To remove PCR and sequencing errors, raw reads were error-corrected and collapsed into unique sequences using a nearest-neighbor algorithm that merged closely related sequences. Alignment of CDR3 sequences to IMGT reference sequences was used to assign V, D and J gene segments. For a sequence to be retained, at least a six-nucleotide match to both a V gene segment and a J gene segment was required. Rearrangements were classified as productive when the CDR3 lacked stop codons and remained in frame with V and J, and all other rearrangements were classified as non-productive. CDR3 was defined according to IMGT convention as the region running from the second conserved V-encoded cysteine to the conserved J-encoded phenylalanine. The earlier analysis of fewer than 750 of the donors excluded sequences that lacked an unambiguous match to a single V gene segment. In an earlier analysis of some 590 of the donors, a V segment was called functional when productive rearrangements were above 56.7%, and segregating when the standard deviation between donors exceeded 5%. To diagnose cytomegalovirus status from the catalog of TCR beta chain sequences, a statistical classification framework was built. In a later analysis, TCR nucleotide sequences were compared against IMGT/GENE-DB human TR gene sequences so that V and J genes could be assigned. Using the TCRdist pipeline, a later analysis assigned CDR3 sequences along with most-parsimonious VDJ recombination scenarios. A later analysis defined each TCR beta chain by its CDR3 amino acid sequence plus V-gene family, and excluded reads lacking a unique V-gene family. As a way to deal with suspected cross-contamination and a sequencing artifact, a later analysis dropped 450 to 600 nucleotide sequences that were highly shared and had low generation probability. For each public chain, a later analysis derived a clonal expansion index from normalized ranks of inferred template counts within each repertoire. A later analysis computed generation probabilities with a VDJ recombination model fitted to out-of-frame rearrangements, and checked the results against IGoR. A later analysis scored TCR-TCR, TCR-HLA and TCR-CMV co-occurrence with hypergeometric tests, applying a repertoire-size bias correction to TCR pairs. In a later analysis, false discovery rates were estimated by permuting HLA or CMV assignments 20 times. In a later analysis, co-occurring TCRs were grouped with DBSCAN, and TCRdist sequence similarity was added when clustering was performed within HLA-allele-positive subsets. Repertoires with fewer than 30,000 or more than 120,000 public chains, plus five repertoires with anomalous nucleotide sharing, were excluded from co-occurrence clustering. TCRdb took this table from immuneACCESS and kept in-frame rearrangements with V and J called. Such tables lack part of the clones; where checked against another copy, unresolved V genes explain under half of the gap, and the rest is unexplained. V, J and clone size are those of that table, while D and trimming were read from the DNA. The sample table shows more than 150,000 clones, and about four fifths are seen once. The ten largest clones take up over 1.5% of the sample.

This clone was recorded a few times. The clone's antigen remains unknown. No base quality values were provided; no much bigger clone lies one nucleotide off. The cohort comprised around 700 healthy bone marrow donors. At the time of sampling, every cohort member was nominally healthy, though immune exposures that went unrecorded were likely present. The donor was CMV seronegative and belonged to the group of over 300 seronegative cohort members. Each donor provided a peripheral blood sample, and peripheral blood mononuclear cells were used for TCR beta sequencing. The Qiagen DNeasy Blood Extraction Kit was used to extract genomic DNA from the blood cell samples.

Recombination joined TRBV5-6 with TRBJ2-3; D gene: possibly TRBD2, on 6 matching bases. The sample consisted of PBMCs. The sequence derives from a man aged 45-65 years in good health and CMV-seronegative. The base sequence is TGTGCCAGCAGCTTGGGGGACTTCACAGATACGCAGTATTTT. It specifies CASSLGDFTDTQYF.